Below are 3 T cell receptor beta chains sequenced from a single sample in a study of CD8+CD57+ T cells in acquired aplastic anemia. Template material for TCR beta VDJ and CDR3 profiling consisted of genomic DNA. MiXCR, run by TCRdb on the reads, gives a single entry per CDR3 protein. The sample comprises around 170,000 distinct CDR3 sequences, around half of which are singletons, and about 9.5% rests with the top ten. All patients picked for sequencing had shown, by flow cytometry, an expansion of CD8+CD57+ cells. Sequenced input: sorted CD4+, CD8+, or CD8+CD57+ T cells (not recorded which) from PBMCs. These receptors were taken from a human donor with aplastic anemia.

This clonotype was recorded many times. This sequence joins TRBV19 and TRBJ1-2; 8 nucleotides match TRBD1. CDR3 length: 17 amino acids. Germline CDR1 is LNHDA and CDR2 is SQIVND (reference sequence). V lost 3 bases and J lost 4; bases outside the gene matches: 13. The CDR3 nucleotides read TGTGCCAGTAGTATCCGGTATGACAGGGGATTCTTCTATGGCTACACCTTC. It codes for CASSIRYDRGFFYGYTF.

Ten or more counts support this clonotype. The chain employs TRBV5-1 and TRBJ2-7; D remains ambiguous. The CDR3 is 15 amino acids. Germline CDR1 is SGHRS and CDR2 is YFSETQ. V dropped 0 bases and J dropped 0 bases, with 10 bases sitting between them. DNA of the CDR3: TGCGCCAGCAGCTTGGAGGCAGCTAGCTCCTACGAGCAGTACTTC. It is translated as CASSLEAASSYEQYF.

The chain has TRBV24-1 and TRBJ2-1; D gene ambiguous. CDR1 KGHDR and CDR2 SFDVKD come from the germline V gene. Trimming removed 4 bases from V and 6 bases from J, with 9 bases in between. There are 13 residues in the CDR3. This CDR3 reads CATSDNTGNEQFF. The CDR3 nucleotides are TGTGCCACCAGTGACAACACGGGCAATGAGCAGTTCTTC.